This record concerns one T cell receptor beta chain sequence. The antigen is unknown. This sample stems from a study of T cell responses to AZD1222 COVID-19 vaccine. In the study overall: Pooling covered second doses at about 4 or about 12 weeks. The study, taken as a whole, reports: The study sampled repertoires only after the peak T cell response. Only a handful of individuals given AZD1222 were seropositive at baseline. Spike-spanning, vaccine-associated CD4 TCRs were dominant at 160-218 and 743-854.

TCRdb's table, derived via immunoSEQ multiplex PCR, lists solely in-frame clones and lacks some. The table lists about 110,000 clones, roughly 90% of them singletons. The sequencing here drew on peripheral blood, taken on day 0 of AZD1222 vaccination. The TCR was taken from an adult in good health.

CDR3 coding DNA: TGCGCCAGCAGCCAACGGGTCCAGGGCCAGGGCAATGAGCAGTTCTTC. Protein product: CASSQRVQGQGNEQFF. The rearrangement joins TRBV4-1 to TRBJ2-1; maybe TRBD1 (5 bases). V was clipped by 2 bases and J by 6 bases, with 17 bases between them. Germline loops: CDR1 MGHRA, CDR2 YSYEKL. This CDR3 is built from 16 residues.